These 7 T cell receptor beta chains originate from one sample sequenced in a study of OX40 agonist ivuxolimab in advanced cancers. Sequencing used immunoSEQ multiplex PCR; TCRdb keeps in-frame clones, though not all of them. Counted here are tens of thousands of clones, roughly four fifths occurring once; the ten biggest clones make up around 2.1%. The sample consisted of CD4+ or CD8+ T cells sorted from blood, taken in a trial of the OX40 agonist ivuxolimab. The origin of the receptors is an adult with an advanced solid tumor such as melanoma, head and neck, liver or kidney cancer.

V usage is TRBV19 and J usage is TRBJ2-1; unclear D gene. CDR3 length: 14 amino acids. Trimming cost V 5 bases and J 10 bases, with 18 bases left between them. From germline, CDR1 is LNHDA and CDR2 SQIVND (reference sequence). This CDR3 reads CASSRAFGRVEQFF. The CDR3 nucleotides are TGTGCCAGTAGTCGGGCGTTCGGGCGCGTGGAGCAGTTCTTC.

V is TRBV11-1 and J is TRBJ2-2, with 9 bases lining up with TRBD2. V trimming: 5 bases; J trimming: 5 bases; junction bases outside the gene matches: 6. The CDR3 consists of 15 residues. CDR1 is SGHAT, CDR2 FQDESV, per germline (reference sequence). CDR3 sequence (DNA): TGTGCCAGCAGCCCCATAGCGGGAGCTACCGGGGAGCTGTTTTTT. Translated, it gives CASSPIAGATGELFF.

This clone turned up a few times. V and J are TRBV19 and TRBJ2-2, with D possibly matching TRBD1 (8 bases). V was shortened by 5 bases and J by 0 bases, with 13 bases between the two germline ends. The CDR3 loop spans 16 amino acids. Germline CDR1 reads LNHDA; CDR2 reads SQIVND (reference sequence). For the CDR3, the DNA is TGTGCCAGTAGTCCGGGGGGACAGGCGAACACCGGGGAGCTGTTTTTT. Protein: CASSPGGQANTGELFF.

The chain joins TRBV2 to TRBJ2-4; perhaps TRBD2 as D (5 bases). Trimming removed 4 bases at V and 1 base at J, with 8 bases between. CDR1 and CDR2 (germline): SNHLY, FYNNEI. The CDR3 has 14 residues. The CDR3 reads CASSGGQAKNIQYF. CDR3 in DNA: TGTGCCAGCAGTGGAGGGCAGGCCAAAAACATTCAGTACTTC.

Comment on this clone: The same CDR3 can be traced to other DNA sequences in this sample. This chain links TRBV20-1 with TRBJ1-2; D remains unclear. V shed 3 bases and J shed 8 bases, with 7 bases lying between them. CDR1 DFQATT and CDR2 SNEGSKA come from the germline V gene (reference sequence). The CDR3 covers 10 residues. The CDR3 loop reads CSARGRGYTF. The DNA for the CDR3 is TGCAGTGCTAGGGGCAGGGGCTACACCTTC.

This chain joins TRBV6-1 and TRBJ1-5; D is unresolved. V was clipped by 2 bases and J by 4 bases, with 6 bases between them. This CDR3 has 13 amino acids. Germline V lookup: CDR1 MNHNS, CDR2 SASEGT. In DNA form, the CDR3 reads TGTGCCAGCAGTGAATCTGGGAATCAGCCCCAGCATTTT. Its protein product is CASSESGNQPQHF.

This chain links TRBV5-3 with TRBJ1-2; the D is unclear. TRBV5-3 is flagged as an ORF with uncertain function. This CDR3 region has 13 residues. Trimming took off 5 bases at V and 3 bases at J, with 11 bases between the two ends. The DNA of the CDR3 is TGTGCCAGAAGTTTCGACCGAGACTATGGCTACACCTTC. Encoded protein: CARSFDRDYGYTF.